This TCR beta chain was captured by sequencing in a study of OX40 agonist ivuxolimab in advanced cancers. In the study overall: The costimulatory receptor OX40 (CD134) was targeted by ivuxolimab, a fully human IgG2 agonistic monoclonal antibody. Intravenous ivuxolimab was administered to patients every 2 weeks at six dose levels: 0.01, 0.1, 0.3, 1.5, 3 and 10 mg/kg. Of the approximately 53 patients in dose escalation, around 20 had hepatocellular carcinoma, about 15 had melanoma, 9 had renal cell carcinoma and 9 had head and neck cancer. In the dose-escalation cohort, 65% to 90% of patients were male, and the mean age was approximately 60 years, with a range of about 23 to 90. Patients were allowed to have had prior anti-PD-1, anti-PD-L1 or anti-CTLA-4 therapy, and 40% of the dose-escalation patients had previously received checkpoint inhibitors. Partial responses occurred in three dose-escalation patients: two with cutaneous melanoma and one with hepatocellular carcinoma. Peripheral TCRbeta sequencing aimed to test whether ivuxolimab altered TCR sequence diversity and caused clonal T-cell expansion. The paper reports the monotherapy dose-escalation portion (N ≈ 50 patients) of the phase I ivuxolimab trial. Results the study describes overall, beyond this receptor: Low levels of normalized T-cell clonal expansion were also seen in some patients who did not respond. After ivuxolimab, expanded clones were on average more numerous among CD8+ T cells than among CD4+ T cells. In the 0.1-3.0 mg/kg groups, partial responders were among the patients with the lowest normalized peripheral clonal expansion, particularly in CD8+ T cells. At doses of 0.1 to 3.0 mg/kg, clonal expansion of both CD4+ and CD8+ blood T cells was observed from baseline to week 6. Which antigens the clonally expanded peripheral T cells were specific for was not determined.

Trimming removed 2 bases from V and 1 base from J, leaving 9 bases between the germline ends. CDR1 is given as SGHTA and CDR2 as FQGTGA, both from the germline V gene. The CDR3 covers 15 residues, taking in both the cysteine and the phenylalanine. The CDR3 DNA has 45 bases and is translated from base 1. This clone is a singleton in its sample. This receptor's antigen is unknown. No base-level quality is on record; no much larger clone is a single base apart. Genomic DNA was isolated from the sorted cells so that the TCRbeta CDR3 region could be sequenced. TCRbeta CDR3 regions were sequenced using the immunoSEQ Assay. The clones in this table, taken by TCRdb from immuneACCESS, are in-frame only. Not every clone is retained; where verified, under half of the shortfall comes from an unresolved V gene, and the cause of the rest is unknown. In all, the sample holds around 99,000 clones, and nearly 90% of those were seen once. Roughly 0.16% of the sample is taken by the ten largest.

The trial excluded patients who had a history of autoimmune disease or were on systemic immunosuppression. Peripheral blood for TCR sequencing was drawn from every dose cohort at baseline, at cycle 4 day 1 and at cycle 7 day 1. Samples were obtained from an open-label, multicenter, first-in-human phase I dose-escalation trial of ivuxolimab. Adults with locally advanced or metastatic head and neck squamous cell, hepatocellular, melanoma or renal cell carcinoma were enrolled in the trial. CD4+ and CD8+ T cells were sorted separately from peripheral blood before TCR sequencing. The sequence derives from an adult with an advanced solid tumor such as melanoma, head and neck, liver or kidney cancer. In this chain, TRBV7-3 is recombined with TRBJ2-1, with the D gene not clear enough to name. The sequences come from CD4+ or CD8+ T cells sorted from blood, collected in a trial of the OX40 agonist ivuxolimab. The encoded CDR3 is CASSLSGGSYNEQFF. The DNA reads as follows: TGTGCCAGCAGCTTATCCGGCGGATCCTACAATGAGCAGTTCTTC.